This T cell receptor beta chain stems from a study of blood T cells in healthy people across ages. Whole-study results and caveats: Calculation of diversity from one million T cells yielded estimates considered to be underestimates.

For this clonotype: The antigen is not known.

Primers used in a second PCR of roughly 7 to 12 cycles were a sample-barcoded 5' primer and a J-beta primer mix. A template-switch adaptor with 12 random nucleotides tagged each cDNA molecule. TCRdb ran MiXCR on the 5' RACE reads and lists one entry per CDR3 protein. The profile shows roughly 640,000 distinct CDR3 sequences, about 30% of them singletons. This CDR3 comprises 16 residues. Germline V gene data show CDR1 as SGDLS and CDR2 as YYNGEE. J lost 4 bases, V lost 4 bases, and 9 bases had no gene match. The specimen was blood. The sequence was obtained from a woman older than 75 in good health. This chain uses TRBV9 with TRBJ1-3; 9 nucleotides line up with TRBD1. The CDR3 loop reads CASSPGTGSTGNTIYF. CDR3 nucleotides: TGTGCCAGCAGCCCTGGGACAGGGTCTACAGGAAACACCATATATTTT.